Sequencing of this T cell receptor beta chain was carried out in a study of vaccination effects on CD4 cells after COVID-19. There are 13 residues in the CDR3. Deletions cut 8 bases from V and 8 bases from J, with 13 bases between. Germline V lookup: CDR1 SNHLY, CDR2 FYNNEI. With the ViraFEST assay, the study expanded antigen-specific CD4+ T cells using viral peptide pools, then sequenced them. Following culture for about ten days, CD4+ T cells were isolated. Vaccine recipients, nucleocapsid antibody negative, had no prior SARS-CoV-2 infection. The repertoire was sequenced with immunoSEQ multiplex PCR; TCRdb's copy has only in-frame clones and lacks some. This sample carries tens of thousands of clones, more than 60% of them seen once, and the ten largest clones take about 10%. This clone was seen a few times. The antigen is unknown.

Sample: CD4+ T cells from PBMCs cultured with SARS-CoV-2 spike peptides, taken before COVID-19 vaccination. This TCR derives from a human donor who received a COVID-19 vaccine. This chain connects TRBV2 to TRBJ1-6; a weak D match, TRBD1 (6 bases). The CDR3, as DNA: TGTGCCAGCGGCTCCTCAGGGGATTCACCCCTCCACTTT. Translated: CASGSSGDSPLHF.